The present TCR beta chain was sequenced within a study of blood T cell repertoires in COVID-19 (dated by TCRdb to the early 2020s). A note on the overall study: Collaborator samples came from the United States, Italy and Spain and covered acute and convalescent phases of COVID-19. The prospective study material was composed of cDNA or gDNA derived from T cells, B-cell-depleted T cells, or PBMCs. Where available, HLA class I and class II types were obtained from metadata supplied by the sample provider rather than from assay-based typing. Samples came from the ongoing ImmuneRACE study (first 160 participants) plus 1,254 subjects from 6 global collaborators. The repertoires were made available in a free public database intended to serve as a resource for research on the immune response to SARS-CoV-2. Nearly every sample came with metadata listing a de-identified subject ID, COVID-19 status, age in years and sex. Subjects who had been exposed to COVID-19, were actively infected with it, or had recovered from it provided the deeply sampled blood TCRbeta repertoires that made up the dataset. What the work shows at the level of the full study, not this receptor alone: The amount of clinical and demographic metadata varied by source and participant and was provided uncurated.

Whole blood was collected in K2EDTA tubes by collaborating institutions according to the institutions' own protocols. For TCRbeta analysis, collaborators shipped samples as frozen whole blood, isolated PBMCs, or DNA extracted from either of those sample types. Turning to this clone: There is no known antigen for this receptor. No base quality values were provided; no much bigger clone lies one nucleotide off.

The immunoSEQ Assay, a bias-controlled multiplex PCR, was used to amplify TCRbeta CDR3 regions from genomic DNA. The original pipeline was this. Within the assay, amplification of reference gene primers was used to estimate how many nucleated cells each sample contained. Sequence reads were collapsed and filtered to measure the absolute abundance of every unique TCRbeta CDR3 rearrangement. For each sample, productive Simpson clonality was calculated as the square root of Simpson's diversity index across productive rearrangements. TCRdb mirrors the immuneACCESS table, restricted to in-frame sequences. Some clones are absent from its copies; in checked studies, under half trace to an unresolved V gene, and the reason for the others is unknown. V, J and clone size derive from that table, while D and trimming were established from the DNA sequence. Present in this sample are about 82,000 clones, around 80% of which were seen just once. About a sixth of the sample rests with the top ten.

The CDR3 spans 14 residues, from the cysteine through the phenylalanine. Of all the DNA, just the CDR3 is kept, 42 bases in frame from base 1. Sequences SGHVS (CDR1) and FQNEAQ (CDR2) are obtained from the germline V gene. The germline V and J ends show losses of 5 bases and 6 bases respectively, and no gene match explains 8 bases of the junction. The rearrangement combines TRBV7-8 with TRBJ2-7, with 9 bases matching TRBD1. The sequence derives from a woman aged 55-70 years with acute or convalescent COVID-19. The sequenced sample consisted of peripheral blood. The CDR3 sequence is CASSTGQGLTEQYF. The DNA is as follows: TGTGCCAGCAGCACCGGACAGGGGTTAACCGAGCAGTACTTC. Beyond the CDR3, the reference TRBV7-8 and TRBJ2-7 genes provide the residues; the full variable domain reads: GAGVSQSPRYKVAKRGQDVALRCDPISGHVSLFWYQQALGQGPEFLTYFQNEAQLDKSGLPSDRFFAERPEGSVSTLKIQRTQQEDSAVYLCASSTGQGLTEQYFGPGTRLTVT.